These 14 T cell receptor beta chains came from one sample sequenced in a study of blood T cell repertoires in COVID-19. The method was immunoSEQ multiplex PCR; TCRdb's version includes in-frame clones alone and lacks a portion of them. The sample records about 190,000 clones, about nine tenths being singletons. The material sequenced was peripheral blood. Every receptor here comes from a man aged 65 to 79 with active or convalescent COVID-19.

This sequence joins TRBV11-2 and TRBJ2-7, with a tentative D call TRBD1 (6 bases). With 6 bases removed from V and 0 bases from J, the gap between germline ends came to 21 bases. The CDR3 length is 17 residues. Germline V gives CDR1 SGHAT, CDR2 FQNNGV. For the CDR3, the DNA is TGTGCCAGCAGACCACTTAGGGGGAGCGAGAGCTCCTACGAGCAGTACTTC. It is translated as CASRPLRGSESSYEQYF.

The chain combines TRBV18 with TRBJ2-5, with 9 positions matching TRBD2. V shed 5 bases and J 6 bases; nucleotides not matched to a gene: 4. The V gene's germline CDR1 is KGHSH and CDR2 LQKENI. The length of the CDR3 is 13 residues. CDR3 sequence: CASSFGTSQTQYF. As DNA, the CDR3 is TGTGCCAGCTCATTTGGGACTAGCCAGACCCAGTACTTC.

The chain carries TRBV14 and TRBJ2-1, with 11 bases matching TRBD2. The CDR3 sequence is 15 residues long. Germline V lookup: CDR1 SGHDN, CDR2 FVKESK. The junction had 5 bases not matched to a gene; V was cut back by 4 bases and J by 6 bases. Here the CDR3 reads CASSPRGLAVNEQFF. CDR3 sequence (DNA): TGTGCCAGCAGCCCGCGGGGACTAGCGGTCAATGAGCAGTTCTTC.

The chain joins TRBV10-3 to TRBJ2-5, with 8 bases that match TRBD2. With 11 bases clipped from V and 2 bases from J, the junction kept 4 bases outside the gene matches. Germline V gene data show CDR1 as ENHRY and CDR2 as SYGVKD. The CDR3 contains 12 residues. CDR3 DNA sequence: TGTGCCGCCAGCGGGGGACAAGAGACCCAGTACTTC. It encodes CAASGGQETQYF.

The chain joins TRBV7-8 to TRBJ2-7; 7 bases align to TRBD2. J gave up 3 bases and V 2 bases, and 4 bases lay outside the gene matches. The CDR3 consists of 14 residues. Germline assignment: CDR1 SGHVS and CDR2 FQNEAQ. CDR3 loop: CASSLTAGIYEQYF. CDR3 sequence (DNA): TGTGCCAGCAGCTTAACAGCGGGGATCTACGAGCAGTACTTC.

The chain has TRBV19 and TRBJ1-1; D gene uncertain. This CDR3 has 14 amino acids. The V gene lost 5 bases and the J gene lost 4 bases, with 14 bases spanning the gap. The germline CDR1 and CDR2 sequences are LNHDA and SQIVND (reference sequence). Written as DNA, the CDR3 is TGTGCCAGTAGTCGGAGGGATTTCACCACTGAAGCTTTCTTT. This encodes CASSRRDFTTEAFF.

The chain uses TRBV30 and TRBJ1-4; no reliable D call. V was pared by 2 bases and J by 3 bases, with 16 bases between. CDR3 size: 16 residues. Per germline, CDR1 GTSNPN and CDR2 SVGIG (reference sequence). Written as DNA, the CDR3 is TGTGCCTGGAGTCTTAATAGACTCTTTGCTAATGAAAAACTGTTTTTT. Its protein product is CAWSLNRLFANEKLFF.

The chain recombines TRBV6-2 or TRBV6-3 with TRBJ2-1, with 10 bases matching TRBD1. CDR1 and CDR2 from the germline V gene are MNHEY and SVGEGT. The CDR3 runs to 15 residues. Germline trimming cut 5 bases from V and 7 bases from J; bases unmatched to any gene: 8. CDR3 in amino acids: CASSRGQGSVNEQFF. The CDR3, as DNA: TGTGCCAGCAGTCGGGGACAGGGGTCTGTGAATGAGCAGTTCTTC.

This clone showed up just once. The rearrangement uses TRBV5-4 and TRBJ2-5; tentatively, D is TRBD2 (5 bases). V lost 2 bases and J lost 2, with 10 bases in between. Germline assignment: CDR1 SGHNT and CDR2 YYREEE (reference sequence). CDR3 length: 14 amino acids. CDR3 sequence reads: CASSFGAEQETQYF. The DNA for the CDR3 is TGTGCCAGCAGCTTTGGAGCGGAGCAAGAGACCCAGTACTTC. Full variable domain (outside the CDR3, taken from reference TRBV5-4 and TRBJ2-5): ETGVTQSPTHLIKTRGQQVTLRCSSQSGHNTVSWYQQALGQGPQFIFQYYREEENGRGNFPPRFSGLQFPNYSSELNVNALELDDSALYLCASSFGAEQETQYFGPGTRLLVL.

V gene TRBV6-1 combines with J gene TRBJ1-1; 7 bases map to TRBD1. This CDR3 region has 14 residues. Germline-derived CDR1 and CDR2 are MNHNS and SASEGT. The ends lost 2 bases at V and 6 bases at J; junction bases unmatched: 6. CDR3 sequence: CASSEMAGGSEAFF. The CDR3 bases are TGTGCCAGCAGTGAAATGGCAGGGGGGTCTGAAGCTTTCTTT.

This chain connects TRBV7-9 to TRBJ1-5, with a possible D match to TRBD1 (5 bases). With 1 base removed from V and 1 base from J, the gap between germline ends came to 8 bases. CDR3 length equals 15 residues. Germline V gene lookup returns CDR1 SEHNR and CDR2 FQNEAQ (reference sequence). The CDR3 region is CASSLGTLSNQPQHF. For the CDR3, the DNA is TGTGCCAGCAGCTTAGGGACATTAAGCAATCAGCCCCAGCATTTT.

Points on this clone: No conserved phenylalanine or tryptophan is present at the end of the CDR3, so a read error is the likely explanation. V usage is TRBV28 and J usage is TRBJ1-1; no clear D. The CDR3 totals 13 residues. V was clipped by 6 bases and J by 1 base, with 9 bases between them. Looked up from germline, CDR1 is MDHEN and CDR2 is SYDVKM. The CDR3: CASSRGGNTEAFL. CDR3 nucleotides: TGTGCCAGCAGCCGGGGAGGGAACACTGAAGCTTTCCTT.

The J gene is TRBJ2-2, the V gene TRBV19, with D perhaps TRBD1 (5 bases). From germline, CDR1 is LNHDA and CDR2 SQIVND (reference sequence). This CDR3 comprises 15 residues. The V gene lost 5 bases and the J gene lost 3 bases, with 13 bases spanning the gap. The CDR3 is CASSFGHSYTGELFF. DNA of the CDR3: TGTGCCAGTAGTTTCGGACATAGCTACACCGGGGAGCTGTTTTTT.

This chain connects TRBV10-2 to TRBJ2-7; TRBD1 matches at 9 bases. Per germline, CDR1 WSHSY and CDR2 SAAADI. The CDR3 totals 13 residues. V was pared by 6 bases and J by 3 bases, with 3 bases of the junction left unmatched. Here the CDR3 DNA reads TGCGCCAGCAGAGGGACAGGGCTCTACGAGCAGTACTTC. Its translation is CASRGTGLYEQYF.